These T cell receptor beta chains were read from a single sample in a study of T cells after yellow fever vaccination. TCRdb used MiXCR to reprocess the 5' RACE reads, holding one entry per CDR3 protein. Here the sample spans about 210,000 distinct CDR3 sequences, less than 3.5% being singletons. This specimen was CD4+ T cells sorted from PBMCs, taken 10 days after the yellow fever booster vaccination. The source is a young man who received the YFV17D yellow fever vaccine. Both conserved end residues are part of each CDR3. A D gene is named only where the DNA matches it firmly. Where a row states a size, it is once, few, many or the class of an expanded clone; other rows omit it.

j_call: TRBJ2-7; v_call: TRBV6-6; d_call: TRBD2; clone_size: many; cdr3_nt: TGTGCCAGCCTAAAAGGGACTACCCACTACGAGCAGTACTTC; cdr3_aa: CASLKGTTHYEQYF
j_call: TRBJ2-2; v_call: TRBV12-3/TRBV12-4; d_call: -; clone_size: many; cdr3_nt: TGTGCCAGCAGTTCGAGAAACACCGGGGAGCTGTTTTTT; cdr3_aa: CASSSRNTGELFF
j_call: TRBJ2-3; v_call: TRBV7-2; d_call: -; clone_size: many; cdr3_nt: TGTGCCAGCAGCCCGCCCTTATTAGTTTCCCCGCAGTATTTT; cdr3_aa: CASSPPLLVSPQYF
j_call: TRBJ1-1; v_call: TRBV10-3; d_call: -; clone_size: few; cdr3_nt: TGTGCCATCAGTGCGGGGGCTTTGAACACTGAAGCTTTCTTT; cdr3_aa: CAISAGALNTEAFF
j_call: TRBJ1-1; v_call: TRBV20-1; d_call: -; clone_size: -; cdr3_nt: TGCAGTGCTAGAGTTCAGGGTGTGGCTTTCTTT; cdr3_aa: CSARVQGVAFF
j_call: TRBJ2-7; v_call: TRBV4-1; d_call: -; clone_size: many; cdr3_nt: TGCGCCAGCAGCCAGGACCCGGGGACACGATCCTACGAGCAGTACTTC; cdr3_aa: CASSQDPGTRSYEQYF
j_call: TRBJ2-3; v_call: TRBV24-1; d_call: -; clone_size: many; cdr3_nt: TGTGCCACCAGTGTCGAGGGGCGGACAGATACGCAGTATTTT; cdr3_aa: CATSVEGRTDTQYF
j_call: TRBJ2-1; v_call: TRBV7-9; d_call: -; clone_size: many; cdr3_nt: TGTGCCAGCAGCCCCTCGCTTACTTACAATGAGCAGTTCTTC; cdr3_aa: CASSPSLTYNEQFF
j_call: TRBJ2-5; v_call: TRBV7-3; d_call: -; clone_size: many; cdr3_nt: TGTGCCAGCGTCAGGGGCGCGGAAGAGACCCAGTACTTC; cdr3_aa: CASVRGAEETQYF
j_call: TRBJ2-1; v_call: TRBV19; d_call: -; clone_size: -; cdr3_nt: TGTGCCAGTACCCCGGGCCGGGCGGGCTCCTACAATGAGCAGTTCTTC; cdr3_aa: CASTPGRAGSYNEQFF
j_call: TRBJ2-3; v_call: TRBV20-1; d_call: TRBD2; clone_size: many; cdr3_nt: TGCAGTACCACCTTGTTGTCGCGGGGGGTCACAGATACGCAGTATTTT; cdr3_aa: CSTTLLSRGVTDTQYF
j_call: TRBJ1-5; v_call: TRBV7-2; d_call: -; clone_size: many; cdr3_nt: TGTGCCAGCAGCAAAGATCCCAATCAGCCCCAGCATTTT; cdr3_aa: CASSKDPNQPQHF
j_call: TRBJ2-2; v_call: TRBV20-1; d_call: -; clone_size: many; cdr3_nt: TGCAGTGTCAAGCGCGGAGTCCCGAACACCGGGGAGCTGTTTTTT; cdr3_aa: CSVKRGVPNTGELFF
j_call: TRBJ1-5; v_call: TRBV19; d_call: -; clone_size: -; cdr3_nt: TGTGCCAGTAGTATCTTGGGGGGCGGTCAGCCCCAGCATTTT; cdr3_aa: CASSILGGGQPQHF
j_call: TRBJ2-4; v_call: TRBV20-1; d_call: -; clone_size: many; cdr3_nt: TGCAGTGCTAGTCCAGGGAAAAACATTCAGTACTTC; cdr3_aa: CSASPGKNIQYF
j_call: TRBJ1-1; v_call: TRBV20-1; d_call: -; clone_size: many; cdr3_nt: TGCAGTGCTGACATCCCCGGACGGCTGAACACTGAAGCTTTCTTT; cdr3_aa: CSADIPGRLNTEAFF
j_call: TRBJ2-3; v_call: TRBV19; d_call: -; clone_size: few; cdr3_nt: TGTGCCAGGCCTAACGGTGGCACAGATACGCAGTATTTT; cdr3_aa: CARPNGGTDTQYF